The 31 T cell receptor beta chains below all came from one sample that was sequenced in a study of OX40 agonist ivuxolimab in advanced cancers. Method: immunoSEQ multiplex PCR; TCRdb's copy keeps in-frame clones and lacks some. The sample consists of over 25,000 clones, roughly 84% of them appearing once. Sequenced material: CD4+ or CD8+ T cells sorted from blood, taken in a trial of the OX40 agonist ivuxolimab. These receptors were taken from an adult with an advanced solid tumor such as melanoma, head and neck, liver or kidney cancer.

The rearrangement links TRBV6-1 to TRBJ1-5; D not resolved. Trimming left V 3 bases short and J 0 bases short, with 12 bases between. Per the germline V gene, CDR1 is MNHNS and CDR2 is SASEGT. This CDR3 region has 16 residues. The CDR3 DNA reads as TGTGCCAGCAGTGAGGCCAGATCTTATAGCAATCAGCCCCAGCATTTT. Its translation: CASSEARSYSNQPQHF.

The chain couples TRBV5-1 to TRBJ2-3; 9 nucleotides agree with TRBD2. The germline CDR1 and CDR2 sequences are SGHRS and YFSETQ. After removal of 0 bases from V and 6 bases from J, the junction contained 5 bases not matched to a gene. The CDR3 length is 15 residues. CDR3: CASSLEIAGEDTQYF. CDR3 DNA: TGCGCCAGCAGCTTGGAAATAGCGGGAGAGGATACGCAGTATTTT.

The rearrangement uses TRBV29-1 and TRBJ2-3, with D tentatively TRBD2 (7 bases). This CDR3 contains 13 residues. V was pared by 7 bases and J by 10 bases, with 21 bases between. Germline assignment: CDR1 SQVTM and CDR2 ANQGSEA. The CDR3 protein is CSDWGAGVEPQYF. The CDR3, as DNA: TGCAGCGACTGGGGGGCGGGAGTCGAACCGCAGTATTTT.

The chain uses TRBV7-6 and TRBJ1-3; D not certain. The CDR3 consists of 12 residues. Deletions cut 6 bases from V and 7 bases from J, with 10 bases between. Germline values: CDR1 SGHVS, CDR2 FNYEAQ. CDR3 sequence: CASSSPENTIYF. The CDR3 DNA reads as TGTGCCAGCAGTTCCCCTGAGAACACCATATATTTT.

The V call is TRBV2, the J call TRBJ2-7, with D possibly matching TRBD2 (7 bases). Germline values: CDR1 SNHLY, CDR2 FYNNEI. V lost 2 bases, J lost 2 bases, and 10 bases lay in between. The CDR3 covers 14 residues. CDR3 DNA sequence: TGTGCCAGCAGTGAATGGGGGGGGCCCTACGAGCAGTACTTC. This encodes CASSEWGGPYEQYF.

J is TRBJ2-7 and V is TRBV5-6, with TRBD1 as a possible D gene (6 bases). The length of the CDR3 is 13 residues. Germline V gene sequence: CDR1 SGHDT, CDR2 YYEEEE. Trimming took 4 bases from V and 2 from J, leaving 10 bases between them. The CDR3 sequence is CASSPGDPYEQYF. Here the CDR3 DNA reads TGTGCCAGCAGCCCAGGGGACCCCTACGAGCAGTACTTC.

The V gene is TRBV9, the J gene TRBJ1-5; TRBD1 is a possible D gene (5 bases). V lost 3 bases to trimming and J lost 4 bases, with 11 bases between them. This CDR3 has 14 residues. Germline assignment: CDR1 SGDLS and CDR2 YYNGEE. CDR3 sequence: CASSGDSLNQPQHF. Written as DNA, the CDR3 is TGTGCCAGCAGCGGCGACAGCCTAAATCAGCCCCAGCATTTT. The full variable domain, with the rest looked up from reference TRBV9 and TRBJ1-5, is DSGVTQTPKHLITATGQRVTLRCSPRSGDLSVYWYQQSLDQGLQFLIQYYNGEERAKGNILERFSAQQFPDLHSELNLSSLELGDSALYFCASSGDSLNQPQHFGDGTRLSIL.

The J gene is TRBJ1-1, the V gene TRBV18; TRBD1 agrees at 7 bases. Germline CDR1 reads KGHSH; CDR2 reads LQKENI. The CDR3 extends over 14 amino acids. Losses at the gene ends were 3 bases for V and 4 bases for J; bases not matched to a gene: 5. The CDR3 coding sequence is TGTGCCAGCTCACCCACAGGGGCGGGCACTGAAGCTTTCTTT. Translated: CASSPTGAGTEAFF.

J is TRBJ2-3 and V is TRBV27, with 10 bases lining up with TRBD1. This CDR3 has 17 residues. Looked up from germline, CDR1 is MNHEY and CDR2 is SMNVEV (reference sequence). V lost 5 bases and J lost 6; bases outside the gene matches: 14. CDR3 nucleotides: TGTGCCAGCAGTCCACTACCCGGGACAGGGGAGAAGGATACGCAGTATTTT. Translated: CASSPLPGTGEKDTQYF.

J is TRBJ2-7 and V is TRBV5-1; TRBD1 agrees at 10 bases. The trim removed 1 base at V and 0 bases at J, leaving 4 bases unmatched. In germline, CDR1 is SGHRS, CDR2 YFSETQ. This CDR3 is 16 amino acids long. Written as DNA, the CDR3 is TGCGCCAGCAGCTTGTACCGGGACAGGGGCTCCTACGAGCAGTACTTC. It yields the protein CASSLYRDRGSYEQYF.

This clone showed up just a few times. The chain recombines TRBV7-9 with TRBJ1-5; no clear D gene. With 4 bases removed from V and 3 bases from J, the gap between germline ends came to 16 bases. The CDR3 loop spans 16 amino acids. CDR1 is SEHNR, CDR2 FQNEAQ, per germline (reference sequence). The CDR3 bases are TGTGCCAGCAGCTCATTGAGTCAGCCACTCAATCAGCCCCAGCATTTT. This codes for CASSSLSQPLNQPQHF.

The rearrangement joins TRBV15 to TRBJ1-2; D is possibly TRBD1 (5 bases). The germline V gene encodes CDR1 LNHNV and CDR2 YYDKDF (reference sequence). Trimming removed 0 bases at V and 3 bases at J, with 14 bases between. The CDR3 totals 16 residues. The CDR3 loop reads CATSRDFGAEYYGYTF. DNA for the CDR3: TGTGCCACCAGCAGAGATTTTGGGGCCGAGTACTATGGCTACACCTTC.

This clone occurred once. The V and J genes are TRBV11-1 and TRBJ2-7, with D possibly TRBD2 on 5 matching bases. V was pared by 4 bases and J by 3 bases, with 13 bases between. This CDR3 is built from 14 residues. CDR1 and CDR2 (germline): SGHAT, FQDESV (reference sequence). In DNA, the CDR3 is TGTGCCAGCAGCTCATCCGGGAACCACTACGAGCAGTACTTC. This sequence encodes CASSSSGNHYEQYF.

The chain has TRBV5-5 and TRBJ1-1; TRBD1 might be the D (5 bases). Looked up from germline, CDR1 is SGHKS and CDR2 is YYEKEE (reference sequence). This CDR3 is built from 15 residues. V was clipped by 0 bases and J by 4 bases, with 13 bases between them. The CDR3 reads CASSLAPYGGTEAFF. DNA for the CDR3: TGTGCCAGCAGCTTGGCCCCGTACGGGGGCACTGAAGCTTTCTTT.

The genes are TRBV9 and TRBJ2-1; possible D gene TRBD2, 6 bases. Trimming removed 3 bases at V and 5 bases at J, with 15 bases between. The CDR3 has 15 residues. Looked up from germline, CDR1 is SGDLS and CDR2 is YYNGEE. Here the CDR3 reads CASSAPGLTHNEQFF. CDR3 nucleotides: TGTGCCAGCAGCGCGCCGGGACTCACCCACAATGAGCAGTTCTTC.

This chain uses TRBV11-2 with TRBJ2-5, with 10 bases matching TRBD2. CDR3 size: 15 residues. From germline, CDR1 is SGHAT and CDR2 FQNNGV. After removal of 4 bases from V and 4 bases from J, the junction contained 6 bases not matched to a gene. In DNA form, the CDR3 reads TGTGCCAGCAGCTCTTCTAGCGGGGGCGGAGAGACCCAGTACTTC. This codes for CASSSSSGGGETQYF.

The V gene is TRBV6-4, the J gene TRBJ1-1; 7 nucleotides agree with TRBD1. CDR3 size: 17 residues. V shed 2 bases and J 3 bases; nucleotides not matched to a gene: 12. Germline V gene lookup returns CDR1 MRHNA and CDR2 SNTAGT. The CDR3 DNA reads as TGTGCCAGCAGTGACAGGGGGCAACTCCTGGAGGACACTGAAGCTTTCTTT. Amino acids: CASSDRGQLLEDTEAFF.

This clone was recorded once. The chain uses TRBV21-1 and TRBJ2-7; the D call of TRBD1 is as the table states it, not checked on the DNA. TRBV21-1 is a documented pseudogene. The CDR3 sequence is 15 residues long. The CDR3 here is CASSTGQPINYEQYF. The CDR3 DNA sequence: TGTGCCAGCAGCACCGGACAGCCGATTAACTACGAGCAGTACTTC.

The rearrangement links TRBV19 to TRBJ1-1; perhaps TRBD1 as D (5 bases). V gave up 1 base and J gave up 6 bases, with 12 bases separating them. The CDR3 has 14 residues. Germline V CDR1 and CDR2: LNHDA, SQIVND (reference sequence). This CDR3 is CASSIARGAAEAFF. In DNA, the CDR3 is TGTGCCAGTAGTATAGCGAGAGGGGCGGCTGAAGCTTTCTTT. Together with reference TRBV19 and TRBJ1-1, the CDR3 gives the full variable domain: DGGITQSPKYLFRKEGQNVTLSCEQNLNHDAMYWYRQDPGQGLRLIYYSQIVNDFQKGDIAEGYSVSREKKESFPLTVTSAQKNPTAFYLCASSIARGAAEAFFGQGTRLTVV.

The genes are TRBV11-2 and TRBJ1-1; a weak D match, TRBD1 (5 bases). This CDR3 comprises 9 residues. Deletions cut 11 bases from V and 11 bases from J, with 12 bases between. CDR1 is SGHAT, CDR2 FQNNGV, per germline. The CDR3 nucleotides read TGTGCCGACGGGGCGCAGGCTTTCTTT. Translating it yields CADGAQAFF.

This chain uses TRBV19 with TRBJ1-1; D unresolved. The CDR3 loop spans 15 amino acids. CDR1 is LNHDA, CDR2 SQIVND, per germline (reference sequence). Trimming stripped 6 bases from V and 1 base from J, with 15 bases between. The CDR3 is CASRIGHLGNTEAFF. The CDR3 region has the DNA TGTGCCAGTAGGATCGGTCATTTGGGGAACACTGAAGCTTTCTTT.

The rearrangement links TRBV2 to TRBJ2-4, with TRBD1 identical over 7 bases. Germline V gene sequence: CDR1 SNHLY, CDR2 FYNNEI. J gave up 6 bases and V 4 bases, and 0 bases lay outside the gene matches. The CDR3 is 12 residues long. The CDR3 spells CASSGDRNIQYF. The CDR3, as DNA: TGTGCCAGCAGTGGGGACAGAAACATTCAGTACTTC.

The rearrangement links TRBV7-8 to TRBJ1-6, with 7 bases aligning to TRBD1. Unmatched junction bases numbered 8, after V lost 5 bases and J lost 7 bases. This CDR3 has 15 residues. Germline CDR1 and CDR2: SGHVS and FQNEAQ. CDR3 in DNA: TGTGCCAGCAGCCCCGGACAGGACCTCAATTCACCCCTCCACTTT. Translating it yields CASSPGQDLNSPLHF.

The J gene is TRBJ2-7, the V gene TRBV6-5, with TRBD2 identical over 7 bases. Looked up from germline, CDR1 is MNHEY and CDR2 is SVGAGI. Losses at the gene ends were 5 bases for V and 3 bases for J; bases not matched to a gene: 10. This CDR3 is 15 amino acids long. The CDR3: CASSPLAGKDYEQYF. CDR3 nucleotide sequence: TGTGCCAGCAGTCCCTTAGCGGGCAAAGACTACGAGCAGTACTTC.

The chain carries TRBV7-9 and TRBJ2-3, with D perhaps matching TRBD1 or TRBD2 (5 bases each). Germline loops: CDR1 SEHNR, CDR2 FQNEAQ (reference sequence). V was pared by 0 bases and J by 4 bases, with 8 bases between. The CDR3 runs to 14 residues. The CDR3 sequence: CASSLARGADTQYF. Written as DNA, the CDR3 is TGTGCCAGCAGCTTAGCGAGGGGCGCAGATACGCAGTATTTT.

The CDR3 DNA sequence: TGTGCCAGCAGCTCGGACTTAGGGAGCTCCTACGAGCAGTACTTC. Its protein product is CASSSDLGSSYEQYF. The V gene is TRBV5-6, the J gene TRBJ2-7; possible D gene TRBD2, 5 bases. Trimming removed 3 bases at V and 0 bases at J, with 13 bases between. This CDR3 region has 15 residues. Per germline, CDR1 SGHDT and CDR2 YYEEEE. The full variable domain, in which reference TRBV5-6 and TRBJ2-7 provide the parts outside the CDR3, is DAGVTQSPTHLIKTRGQQVTLRCSPKSGHDTVSWYQQALGQGPQFIFQYYEEEERQRGNFPDRFSGHQFPNYSSELNVNALLLGDSALYLCASSSDLGSSYEQYFGPGTRLTVT.

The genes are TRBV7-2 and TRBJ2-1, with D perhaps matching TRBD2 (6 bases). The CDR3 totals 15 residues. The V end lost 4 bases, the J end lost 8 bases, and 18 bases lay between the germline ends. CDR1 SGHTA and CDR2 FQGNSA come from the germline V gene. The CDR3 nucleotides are TGTGCCAGCAGCTCGCACCTTGCGGGCGGGGATGAGCAGTTCTTC. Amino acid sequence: CASSSHLAGGDEQFF. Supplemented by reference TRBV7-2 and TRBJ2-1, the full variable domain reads GAGVSQSPSNKVTEKGKDVELRCDPISGHTALYWYRQSLGQGLEFLIYFQGNSAPDKSGLPSDRFSAERTGGSVSTLTIQRTQQEDSAVYLCASSSHLAGGDEQFFGPGTRLTVL.

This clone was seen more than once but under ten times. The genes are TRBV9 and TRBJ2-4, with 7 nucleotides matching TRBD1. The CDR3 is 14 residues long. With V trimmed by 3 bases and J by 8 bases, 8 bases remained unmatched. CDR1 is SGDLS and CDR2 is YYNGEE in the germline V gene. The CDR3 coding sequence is TGTGCCAGCAGCGCCCAGACAGGGTTCGACATTCAGTACTTC. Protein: CASSAQTGFDIQYF.

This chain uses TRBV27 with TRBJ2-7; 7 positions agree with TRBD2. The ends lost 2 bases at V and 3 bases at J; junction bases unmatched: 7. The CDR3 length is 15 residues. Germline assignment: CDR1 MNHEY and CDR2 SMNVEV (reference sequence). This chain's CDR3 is CASSLGGGDGYEQYF. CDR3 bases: TGTGCCAGCAGTTTAGGTGGGGGGGATGGCTACGAGCAGTACTTC.

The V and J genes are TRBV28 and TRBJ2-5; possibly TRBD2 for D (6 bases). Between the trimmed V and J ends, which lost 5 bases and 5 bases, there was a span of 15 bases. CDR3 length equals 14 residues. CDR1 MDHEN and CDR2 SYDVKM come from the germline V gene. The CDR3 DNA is TGTGCCAGCAGTCGAGACGGGAGAGCTGAGACCCAGTACTTC. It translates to CASSRDGRAETQYF.

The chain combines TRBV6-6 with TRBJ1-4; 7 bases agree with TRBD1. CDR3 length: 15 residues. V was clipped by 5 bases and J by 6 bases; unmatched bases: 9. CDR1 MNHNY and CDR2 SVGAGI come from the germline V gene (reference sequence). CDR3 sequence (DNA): TGTGCCAGCAGTACCCGGACAGGTCGCGATGAAAAACTGTTTTTT. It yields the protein CASSTRTGRDEKLFF.